This TCR beta chain came from a study of cytomegalovirus exposure and HLA in healthy donors. A word on this clone: Its matching antigen is unknown.

Both 60 Vbeta primers and 13 Jbeta primers went into the PCR. Assay used: immunoSEQ multiplex PCR; TCRdb lists only in-frame clones, some missing. The table lists over 150,000 clones, 65% to 85% of them singletons. Germline CDR1 reads SGHRS; CDR2 reads YFSETQ. V lost 7 bases and J lost 3, with 19 bases in between. The length of the CDR3 is 15 residues. Study results and limitations: It was reported that the classifier diagnosed cytomegalovirus status with high specificity and sensitivity in both the original and validation cohorts. Certain sequence variants were highly shared and formed a cluster, and this cluster was likely a sequencing artifact.

The chain joins TRBV5-1 to TRBJ1-1, with D possibly being TRBD1 (5 bases). The sequencing input was PBMCs. This clonotype originated in a woman in her fifties or sixties in good health and CMV-seropositive. This CDR3 reads CASHPGGIRDTEAFF. The CDR3 bases are TGCGCCAGCCACCCCGGGGGTATCCGGGACACTGAAGCTTTCTTT.